This T cell receptor beta chain was captured in a study of blood T cell repertoires in COVID-19. The germline V gene encodes CDR1 LNHDA and CDR2 SQIVND (reference sequence). V shed 5 bases, J shed 5 bases, and the junction held 6 bases outside the gene matches. This CDR3 region has 14 residues. TCRdb's copy holds only in-frame clones and misses some; the assay was immunoSEQ multiplex PCR. Of roughly 100,000 clones in the sample, around nine tenths were seen once. What was sequenced was peripheral blood. This TCR was recovered from a human donor in a cohort sampled during active COVID-19. V usage is TRBV19 and J usage is TRBJ1-1, with 9 positions matching TRBD1. DNA for the CDR3: TGTGCCAGTAGTTCCGGGACAGGGAGGACTGAAGCTTTCTTT. Amino acids: CASSSGTGRTEAFF. Full variable domain (remainder filled in from reference TRBV19 and TRBJ1-1): DGGITQSPKYLFRKEGQNVTLSCEQNLNHDAMYWYRQDPGQGLRLIYYSQIVNDFQKGDIAEGYSVSREKKESFPLTVTSAQKNPTAFYLCASSSGTGRTEAFFGQGTRLTVV.